This TCR beta chain appears in the sequencing data of a study of tumor-infiltrating lymphocytes in localized non-small cell lung cancer. Remarks on this clone: Its target is unknown.

Study outcomes and limitations: Recurrence-free survival showed no association with tumor T-cell fraction.

Produced via immunoSEQ multiplex PCR; TCRdb's table is partial and in-frame only. The table records 15,000 to 20,000 clones, roughly 79% of them present only once. Germline CDR1 is SGDLS and CDR2 is YYNGEE. The trim removed 4 bases at V and 3 bases at J, leaving 4 bases unmatched. There are 14 residues in the CDR3. The chain combines TRBV9 with TRBJ2-7; 10 bases fit TRBD2. The specimen was lung tumor tissue. This TCR was recovered from a human donor with non-small cell lung cancer. CDR3 DNA: TGTGCCAGCAGCCTCGGACTAGCGGACTACGAGCAGTACTTC. The encoded protein is CASSLGLADYEQYF.